Listed below are T cell receptor beta chains from one sample, sequenced in a study of shared clonotypes between healthy human individuals. The assay was immunoSEQ multiplex PCR, and TCRdb's table has in-frame clones only and misses some. Among approximately 810,000 clones listed, around 93% were seen once. Sequences were obtained from naive CD8+ T cells sorted from blood. All receptors come from a man aged 25 to 40 in good health. The conserved cysteine and the conserved F or W are not part of the CDR3 here. The order of the fields is V gene, CDR3 protein.

>TRBV4-1
ASSQDIPYNEQF
>TRBV25-1
ATQESLSGGEQY
>TRBV10-1
ASFRRQTAYEQY
>TRBV19
ASSIGTSVTYEQY
>TRBV7-6
ASSLTDWDGYT
>TRBV6-4
ASSSGNTDTQY
>TRBV7-9
ASSSGSYEQF
>TRBV30
AYKKGDRPGYT
>TRBV4-1
ASSQGDNSGNTIY
>TRBV7-9
ASSEASHATNEKLF
>TRBV28
ASRASGQGSPGELF
>TRBV7-9
ASSLGTGTYEQY
>TRBV11-2
ASSLAGHKGLNYGYT
>TRBV2
ASSDTGGATQPQH
>TRBV7-9
ASSLGSVYEQY
>TRBV27
ASGLRRIYEQY
>TRBV6-5
ASSYSSQTQY
>TRBV29-1
SVDGLAERIRNEQF
>TRBV18
ASSPGATTYEQY
>TRBV28
ASSLFDSNQPQH
>TRBV30
AFFMGDGEKLF
>TRBV5-6
ASSLGAGGNSAQY
>TRBV7-6
ASSLGDPGHSGSGANVLT
>TRBV1
TSSSNTGGRSGNTIY
>TRBV9
ASSDQYNEQF
>TRBV7-2
ASSLERGVSGRGQY
>TRBV28
ASIRPAAGDPTYAGGPRGELF
>TRBV4-1
ASSQVTSGSFEQY
>TRBV11-2
ASSETGTPNTGELF
>TRBV19
ASMGQARQPQH
>TRBV10-2
ASRGWGLAGRGTGELF
>TRBV28
ASSPGLAGVKNIQY
>TRBV7-2
ASKEGYGNQPQH